The 27 T cell receptor beta chains below all came from one sample that was sequenced in a study of T-cell memory formation after mild COVID-19. Via MiXCR, TCRdb re-called the 5' RACE reads, giving one row per CDR3 protein. Among almost 350,000 distinct CDR3 sequences listed, about 20% were seen once. Sequenced input: PBMCs or a T cell subset sorted from them (not recorded which). The receptor source for this set is a man aged 18-30 years who had mild COVID-19 (a few samples of this study predate the infection). Cell type and time point are not known.

This clonotype was detected only once. The chain combines TRBV29-1 with TRBJ2-3; 15 bases match TRBD2. CDR3 length: 16 amino acids. V lost 7 bases, J lost 4 bases, and 9 bases stayed unmatched. CDR1 is SQVTM, CDR2 ANQGSEA, per germline. The CDR3 here is CSELRWTSGGADTQYF. The CDR3, as DNA: TGCAGCGAACTGAGATGGACTAGCGGGGGGGCAGATACGCAGTATTTT.

This clonotype was seen at least ten times. V gene TRBV4-2 combines with J gene TRBJ1-4, with D hard to call. The V gene lost 0 bases and the J gene lost 4 bases, with 12 bases spanning the gap. From germline, CDR1 is LGHNA and CDR2 YNFKEQ. This CDR3 has 16 amino acids. As DNA, the CDR3 is TGTGCCAGCAGCCAAGATCGGACTCCTAATAATGAAAAACTGTTTTTT. Its protein product is CASSQDRTPNNEKLFF.

V usage is TRBV15 and J usage is TRBJ2-5, with 8 bases identical to TRBD2. The V gene's germline CDR1 is LNHNV and CDR2 YYDKDF (reference sequence). This CDR3 has 15 residues. V shed 4 bases, J shed 7 bases, and the junction held 11 bases outside the gene matches. The CDR3 bases are TGTGCCACCAGCAACTATCAAAGCGGGAGAGGGACCCAGTACTTC. This codes for CATSNYQSGRGTQYF.

V gene TRBV10-3 combines with J gene TRBJ2-7; D is uncertain. V lost 3 bases to trimming and J lost 4 bases, with 7 bases between them. The CDR3 is 12 residues long. Germline CDR1 is ENHRY and CDR2 is SYGVKD. DNA for the CDR3: TGTGCCATCAGTGACTCGGAGTACGAGCAGTACGTC. Protein sequence: CAISDSEYEQYV.

For this clonotype: A read error may account for a junction end that differs from germline. This chain connects TRBV5-1 to TRBJ1-1; no clear D. The CDR3 sequence is 14 residues long. Germline V lookup: CDR1 SGHRS, CDR2 YFSETQ. The CDR3 DNA reads as TGCGCCAGCAGCTTGGCCCCGGAGAACGCTGAAGCTTTCTTT. This gives the protein CASSLAPENAEAFF. Together with reference TRBV5-1 and TRBJ1-1, the CDR3 gives the full variable domain: KAGVTQTPRYLIKTRGQQVTLSCSPISGHRSVSWYQQTPGQGLQFLFEYFSETQRNKGNFPGRFSGRQFSNSRSEMNVSTLELGDSALYLCASSLAPENAEAFFGQGTRLTVV.

This clonotype turned up a few times. The rearrangement links TRBV12-3 or TRBV12-4 to TRBJ2-3, with a tentative D call TRBD2 (6 bases). V lost 6 bases to trimming and J lost 6 bases, with 16 bases between them. The CDR3 runs 14 residues. CDR3 protein: CASSAIGRGDTQYF. CDR3 nucleotides: TGTGCCAGCAGCGCTATCGGACGGGGGGATACGCAGTATTTT.

This clonotype occurred a few times. The CDR3: CASSLAGREGNQPQHF. In nucleotides, the CDR3 is TGTGCCAGTAGTCTTGCAGGGCGGGAAGGCAATCAGCCCCAGCATTTT. The chain carries TRBV19 and TRBJ1-5; D might be TRBD1 (5 bases). Germline V gives CDR1 LNHDA, CDR2 SQIVND (reference sequence). The CDR3 covers 16 residues. The V end lost 5 bases, the J end lost 2 bases, and 16 bases lay between the germline ends.

The rearrangement uses TRBV27 and TRBJ2-1, with no clear D. The germline gives CDR1 MNHEY, CDR2 SMNVEV (reference sequence). The CDR3 totals 13 residues. V lost 4 bases and J 7 bases, leaving 11 bases between the germline ends. The CDR3 reads CASSSTWFNEQFF. Here the CDR3 DNA reads TGTGCCAGCAGTTCGACATGGTTTAATGAGCAGTTCTTC.

This clonotype was observed a handful of times. The V call is TRBV7-2, the J call TRBJ1-2, with 9 nucleotides matching TRBD1. Per the germline V gene, CDR1 is SGHTA and CDR2 is FQGNSA. CDR3 length: 13 residues. V lost 5 bases, J lost 9 bases, and 7 bases stayed unmatched. In nucleotides, the CDR3 is TGTGCCAGCAGCCCGGGACAGGGAATGCGCTACACCTTC. Translated: CASSPGQGMRYTF.

J is TRBJ2-7 and V is TRBV28; TRBD1 is a possible D gene (6 bases). This CDR3 is built from 12 residues. V lost 5 bases and J 7 bases, leaving 12 bases between the germline ends. Germline CDR1 reads MDHEN; CDR2 reads SYDVKM. The CDR3 reads CASSAQGREQYV. In DNA form, the CDR3 reads TGTGCCAGCAGTGCACAGGGTAGGGAGCAGTACGTC.

This chain joins TRBV9 and TRBJ2-1; TRBD2 is a possible D gene (7 bases). The V gene lost 4 bases and the J gene lost 5 bases, with 22 bases spanning the gap. The CDR3 has 17 amino acids. Germline V gene data show CDR1 as SGDLS and CDR2 as YYNGEE. The CDR3 region is CASSTRGRSGGDNEQFF. The CDR3, as DNA: TGTGCCAGCAGCACGAGAGGGAGATCGGGGGGCGACAATGAGCAGTTCTTC. The variable domain in full, completed from reference TRBV9 and TRBJ2-1, reads DSGVTQTPKHLITATGQRVTLRCSPRSGDLSVYWYQQSLDQGLQFLIQYYNGEERAKGNILERFSAQQFPDLHSELNLSSLELGDSALYFCASSTRGRSGGDNEQFFGPGTRLTVL.

This clonotype was seen a handful of times. This chain joins TRBV3-1 and TRBJ2-1, with 8 bases identical to TRBD2. J lost 1 base, V lost 1 base, and 0 bases had no gene match. CDR1 and CDR2 from the germline V gene are LGHDT and YNNKEL (reference sequence). The CDR3 spans 15 residues. CDR3 sequence reads: CASSQVAGSYNEQFF. As DNA, the CDR3 is TGTGCCAGCAGCCAAGTAGCGGGGTCCTACAATGAGCAGTTCTTC.

This clonotype was recorded a few times. Relative to the germline gene, one junction end is altered; a read error may explain this. The chain has TRBV7-2 and TRBJ2-1, with 9 bases matching TRBD2. The germline V gene has CDR1 SGHTA and CDR2 FQGNSA. The CDR3 is 12 amino acids. CDR3 sequence (DNA): TGTGCCAGCAGCTTGGAGCGGGGGGCTCATGACTTC. It yields the protein CASSLERGAHDF.

This chain uses TRBV5-1 with TRBJ2-2, with 9 nucleotides matching TRBD1. Germline loops: CDR1 SGHRS, CDR2 YFSETQ. Trimming took 4 bases from V and 4 from J; bases not matched to a gene: 11. The CDR3 contains 17 residues. DNA for the CDR3: TGCGCCAGCAGCATGCCCGCTGCGGGACAGGGCACCGGGGAGCTGTTTTTT. Translating it yields CASSMPAAGQGTGELFF. The whole variable domain, filled in from reference TRBV5-1 and TRBJ2-2, reads KAGVTQTPRYLIKTRGQQVTLSCSPISGHRSVSWYQQTPGQGLQFLFEYFSETQRNKGNFPGRFSGRQFSNSRSEMNVSTLELGDSALYLCASSMPAAGQGTGELFFGEGSRLTVL.

The rearrangement joins TRBV7-9 to TRBJ2-2; perhaps D is TRBD1 or TRBD2 (6 bases each). CDR3 size: 15 residues. V lost 8 bases and J lost 5, with 18 bases in between. From germline, CDR1 is SEHNR and CDR2 FQNEAQ (reference sequence). CDR3 loop: CASCEGGSGTGELFF. The CDR3, as DNA: TGTGCCAGCTGCGAGGGGGGATCCGGAACCGGGGAGCTGTTTTTT.

This rearrangement joins TRBV4-2 to TRBJ2-5; D uncertain. The V end lost 0 bases, the J end lost 2 bases, and 10 bases lay between the germline ends. Germline V gene sequence: CDR1 LGHNA, CDR2 YNFKEQ. The CDR3 covers 15 residues. The CDR3 DNA sequence: TGTGCCAGCAGCCAAGATCGTCCAGGACAAGAGACCCAGTACTTC. Its translation is CASSQDRPGQETQYF.

This clonotype showed up just a few times. The chain uses TRBV29-1 and TRBJ2-1, with D possibly TRBD2 on 5 matching bases. Trimming removed 2 bases from V and 5 bases from J, with 16 bases in between. Looked up from germline, CDR1 is SQVTM and CDR2 is ANQGSEA. This CDR3 comprises 15 residues. The DNA for the CDR3 is TGCAGCGTTGAAAAACTGAGGGTGGATAACAATGAGCAGTTCTTC. Translating it yields CSVEKLRVDNNEQFF.

The rearrangement joins TRBV7-6 to TRBJ2-5; weak D call: TRBD1 (5 bases). CDR3 length: 15 amino acids. The V end was cut by 5 bases, the J end by 2 bases, with 15 bases between. Per germline, CDR1 SGHVS and CDR2 FNYEAQ. The CDR3 DNA is TGTGCCAGCAGCACCCGGCAGGGTCGTCAAGAGACCCAGTACTTC. Translating gives CASSTRQGRQETQYF.

The chain carries TRBV4-3 and TRBJ2-1; 13 positions match TRBD2. V dropped 1 base and J dropped 0; count of bases not matched to a gene: 0. The CDR3 contains 17 residues. From germline, CDR1 is LGHNA and CDR2 YSLEER. The DNA for the CDR3 is TGCGCCAGCAGCCAAGGGACTAGCGGGGGCTCCTACAATGAGCAGTTCTTC. This encodes CASSQGTSGGSYNEQFF.

In this sample, this clonotype turned up a few times. CDR3 sequence reads: CASSAGGHSGANVLTF. The CDR3 DNA reads as TGTGCCAGCTCAGCCGGGGGGCACTCTGGGGCCAACGTCCTGACTTTC. The chain employs TRBV18 and TRBJ2-6, with D perhaps TRBD2 (7 bases). Germline loops: CDR1 KGHSH, CDR2 LQKENI. CDR3 length: 16 amino acids. V was pared by 5 bases and J by 0 bases, with 11 bases between.

This rearrangement joins TRBV7-9 to TRBJ2-3; D gene unclear. Germline values: CDR1 SEHNR, CDR2 FQNEAQ (reference sequence). The CDR3 runs 13 residues. V was clipped by 3 bases and J by 0 bases, with 4 bases between them. CDR3 amino acids: CASSLVSTDTQYF. As DNA, the CDR3 is TGTGCCAGCAGCTTGGTTAGCACAGATACGCAGTATTTT.

This chain connects TRBV29-1 to TRBJ1-1; 10 nucleotides agree with TRBD1. J gave up 4 bases and V 6 bases, and 11 bases lay outside the gene matches. CDR3 size: 15 residues. CDR1 and CDR2 from the germline V gene are SQVTM and ANQGSEA. The CDR3 protein is CSVNRDRGAFTEAFF. In DNA form, the CDR3 reads TGCAGCGTGAACCGGGACAGGGGAGCGTTCACTGAAGCTTTCTTT.

This clonotype was counted a few times. The V gene is TRBV5-1, the J gene TRBJ1-2; 10 nucleotides agree with TRBD1. Germline CDR1 and CDR2: SGHRS and YFSETQ. V shed 1 base and J 3 bases; nucleotides not matched to a gene: 3. CDR3 size: 15 residues. The CDR3 bases are TGCGCCAGCAGCTTGTCCGGGACAGGGGACTATGGCTACACCTTC. Its protein product is CASSLSGTGDYGYTF. The variable domain in full, completed from reference TRBV5-1 and TRBJ1-2, reads KAGVTQTPRYLIKTRGQQVTLSCSPISGHRSVSWYQQTPGQGLQFLFEYFSETQRNKGNFPGRFSGRQFSNSRSEMNVSTLELGDSALYLCASSLSGTGDYGYTFGSGTRLTVV.

This clonotype was recorded a few times. V usage is TRBV12-3 or TRBV12-4 and J usage is TRBJ2-5; 9 positions match TRBD2. V shed 3 bases and J 5 bases; nucleotides not matched to a gene: 7. This CDR3 comprises 15 residues. CDR3 nucleotide sequence: TGTGCCAGCAGTTTGGGCGGGGGGGCTCATGAGACCCAGTACTTC. As protein: CASSLGGGAHETQYF.

This clonotype was seen at least ten times. The chain employs TRBV5-1 and TRBJ1-3; tentative D call: TRBD1 (5 bases). Trimming stripped 2 bases from V and 0 bases from J, with 12 bases between. The CDR3 runs 16 residues. Germline CDR1 and CDR2: SGHRS and YFSETQ. CDR3 protein: CASSLGTQYSGNTIYF. The CDR3 region has the DNA TGCGCCAGCAGCTTAGGGACCCAATACTCTGGAAACACCATATATTTT.

The chain joins TRBV6-5 to TRBJ2-3; 8 bases are a match to TRBD2. J was trimmed by 5 bases and V by 2 bases; bases with no gene match: 3. CDR1 is MNHEY and CDR2 is SVGAGI in the germline V gene. The length of the CDR3 is 14 residues. The DNA of the CDR3 is TGTGCCAGCAGTTACCGGGGGGGCATAGATACGCAGTATTTT. It translates to CASSYRGGIDTQYF.

This sequence joins TRBV7-9 and TRBJ1-1; maybe TRBD1 (5 bases). The CDR3 is made up of 14 amino acids. Germline assignment: CDR1 SEHNR and CDR2 FQNEAQ (reference sequence). V lost 5 bases and J lost 6, with 16 bases in between. The CDR3 region is CASSPPRGWSEAFF. CDR3 bases: TGTGCCAGCAGCCCCCCCCGGGGGTGGTCTGAAGCTTTCTTT.